This T cell receptor beta chain was recorded in a study of blood T cells in healthy people across ages. Next came a second PCR, run for roughly 6 to 11 cycles, which used a sample-barcoded 5' primer along with a J-beta primer mix. TCRdb itself ran the 5' RACE reads through MiXCR, one entry per CDR3 protein. This table holds roughly 1,500,000 distinct CDR3 sequences, approximately 32% found once. The receptor's source is a woman in her 30s in good health. The sequencing input was blood.

The CDR3, as DNA: TGTGCCAGCAGCCCGACCCAGACTCTCCGGGGGGGCACAGATACGCAGTATTTT. Translation gives CASSPTQTLRGGTDTQYF. The V and J genes are TRBV3-1 and TRBJ2-3, with 7 bases lining up with TRBD2. CDR1 is LGHDT and CDR2 is YNNKEL in the germline V gene (reference sequence). Trimming cost V 4 bases and J 1 base; bases outside gene matches: 14. The CDR3 sequence is 18 residues long.